These 17 T cell receptor beta chains were all obtained from the same sample, sequenced in a study of shared clonotypes between healthy human individuals. Sequencing used immunoSEQ multiplex PCR; TCRdb keeps in-frame clones, though not all of them. The sample contains 2 million to 2.5 million clones, roughly 90% of which appear only once. The specimen sequenced was naive CD4+ T cells from PBMCs. Subset here: CD45RA+ positively selected. The receptors derive from a man aged 18-30 years in good health. Some clones in this sample may be carry-over from other donors' samples.

The chain combines TRBV7-9 with TRBJ1-5; tentatively, D is TRBD1 (5 bases). Germline V gene data show CDR1 as SEHNR and CDR2 as FQNEAQ (reference sequence). The CDR3 has 12 amino acids. Trimming shortened V by 6 bases and J by 9 bases, and 12 bases separated the two germline ends. CDR3 sequence reads: CASRQLGGPQHF. Here the CDR3 DNA reads TGTGCCAGCAGGCAATTGGGGGGGCCCCAGCATTTT.

The chain is built from TRBV28 and TRBJ2-7, with D perhaps matching TRBD1 (5 bases). This CDR3 is 13 amino acids long. The germline CDR1 and CDR2 sequences are MDHEN and SYDVKM. V lost 10 bases and J lost 6, with 19 bases in between. The CDR3 sequence: CATLQGLLAEQYF. The CDR3 DNA sequence: TGTGCCACCCTTCAGGGATTGCTCGCCGAGCAGTACTTC.

For the CDR3, the DNA is TGTGCCATCAGTCCGGGTCCCTACAATGAGCAGTTCTTC. It codes for CAISPGPYNEQFF. V and J are TRBV10-3 and TRBJ2-1, with D uncertain. There are 13 residues in the CDR3. The germline CDR1 and CDR2 sequences are ENHRY and SYGVKD. With 5 bases removed from V and 2 bases from J, the gap between germline ends came to 7 bases.

The chain recombines TRBV9 with TRBJ2-1, with TRBD2 identical over 11 bases. There are 17 residues in the CDR3. Germline V CDR1 and CDR2: SGDLS, YYNGEE. The ends lost 4 bases at V and 6 bases at J; junction bases unmatched: 12. CDR3 protein: CASSPSVGTSGRNEQFF. Written as DNA, the CDR3 is TGTGCCAGCAGCCCGAGCGTAGGGACTAGCGGACGCAATGAGCAGTTCTTC. Based on the CDR3 plus reference TRBV9 and TRBJ2-1, the full variable domain is DSGVTQTPKHLITATGQRVTLRCSPRSGDLSVYWYQQSLDQGLQFLIQYYNGEERAKGNILERFSAQQFPDLHSELNLSSLELGDSALYFCASSPSVGTSGRNEQFFGPGTRLTVL.

This chain links TRBV7-9 with TRBJ2-6; D is ambiguous. The CDR3 spans 13 residues. Trimming took off 6 bases at V and 12 bases at J, with 15 bases between the two ends. Germline V lookup: CDR1 SEHNR, CDR2 FQNEAQ (reference sequence). The CDR3 DNA follows: TGTGCCAGCAGTTCCCCCTGGGTCGGCGTCCTGACTTTC. It encodes CASSSPWVGVLTF.

V and J are TRBV6-5 and TRBJ1-1; D remains unclear. Germline assignment: CDR1 MNHEY and CDR2 SVGAGI. CDR3 length equals 14 residues. Trimming left V 5 bases short and J 4 bases short, with 14 bases between. CDR3 bases: TGTGCCAGCAGTCGCCCCGGGCAGGCCACTGAAGCTTTCTTT. Its translation is CASSRPGQATEAFF.

The V gene is TRBV9, the J gene TRBJ2-1, with 9 bases aligning to TRBD2. V dropped 4 bases and J dropped 7; count of bases not matched to a gene: 12. This CDR3 contains 16 residues. Germline CDR1 SGDLS, CDR2 YYNGEE. CDR3 residues: CASSPKRGLAGNEQFF. CDR3 nucleotide sequence: TGTGCCAGCAGCCCGAAAAGGGGACTAGCCGGAAATGAGCAGTTCTTC.

The chain recombines TRBV5-1 with TRBJ2-1; 7 nucleotides match TRBD2. Germline V gene data show CDR1 as SGHRS and CDR2 as YFSETQ. CDR3 length: 15 residues. The V and J ends lost 4 bases and 6 bases, in that order; junction bases with no gene match: 10. Written as DNA, the CDR3 is TGCGCCAGCAGCAGGCTGGCGGGAGTGGGCAATGAGCAGTTCTTC. It translates to CASSRLAGVGNEQFF.

The CDR3 here is CASSTQGSKNIQYF. The CDR3 DNA reads TGTGCCAGCAGCACTCAGGGATCGAAAAACATTCAGTACTTC. The V and J genes are TRBV5-6 and TRBJ2-4; D is perhaps TRBD1 (5 bases). Germline V gene lookup returns CDR1 SGHDT and CDR2 YYEEEE. The CDR3 loop spans 14 amino acids. V dropped 4 bases and J dropped 4 bases, with 12 bases sitting between them.

The chain is built from TRBV4-1 and TRBJ1-2; tentatively, D is TRBD1 (5 bases). Germline V gene lookup returns CDR1 MGHRA and CDR2 YSYEKL. V lost 0 bases and J 8 bases, leaving 16 bases between the germline ends. The CDR3 is 15 amino acids. In nucleotides, the CDR3 is TGCGCCAGCAGCCAAGAAGTTCGGGGGGTGGCCGGCTACACCTTC. Its translation is CASSQEVRGVAGYTF.

This chain uses TRBV18 with TRBJ2-5; no definite D call. V gave up 3 bases and J gave up 1 base, with 12 bases separating them. The CDR3 contains 15 residues. Germline V CDR1 and CDR2: KGHSH, LQKENI. The CDR3 loop is CASSPDIASQETQYF. DNA of the CDR3: TGTGCCAGCTCACCTGACATCGCCTCCCAAGAGACCCAGTACTTC.

The rearrangement links TRBV5-1 to TRBJ2-7, with 11 bases lining up with TRBD2. The CDR3 extends over 15 amino acids. Losses at the gene ends were 5 bases for V and 3 bases for J; bases not matched to a gene: 7. Germline assignment: CDR1 SGHRS and CDR2 YFSETQ. The CDR3: CASRGGGLADYEQYF. DNA of the CDR3: TGCGCCAGCAGGGGTGGGGGACTAGCGGACTACGAGCAGTACTTC.

The CDR3 spells CASSQAAGGYEKLFF. In DNA form, the CDR3 reads TGTGCCAGCAGCCAAGCGGCAGGGGGCTATGAAAAACTGTTTTTT. The V gene is TRBV14, the J gene TRBJ1-4, with 8 bases identical to TRBD1. CDR3 length: 15 amino acids. The V gene's germline CDR1 is SGHDN and CDR2 FVKESK. With V trimmed by 1 base and J by 6 bases, 4 bases remained unmatched.

The chain employs TRBV2 and TRBJ2-3; 11 bases fit TRBD2. The CDR3 covers 18 residues. CDR1 SNHLY and CDR2 FYNNEI come from the germline V gene. J gave up 0 bases and V 8 bases, and 13 bases lay outside the gene matches. The CDR3 DNA reads TGTGCCAGCTCTTTCATTAGCGGGAGGGCCCGTAGCACAGATACGCAGTATTTT. This gives the protein CASSFISGRARSTDTQYF.

As for this clone: Other DNA sequences of this sample code for an identical CDR3. The chain recombines TRBV28 with TRBJ2-5; D is undetermined. V was pared by 3 bases and J by 0 bases, with 2 bases between. Germline V gene lookup returns CDR1 MDHEN and CDR2 SYDVKM. This CDR3 comprises 12 residues. This CDR3 reads CASSLNQETQYF. Here the CDR3 DNA reads TGTGCCAGCAGTTTGAACCAAGAGACCCAGTACTTC. The whole variable domain, filled in from reference TRBV28 and TRBJ2-5, reads DVKVTQSSRYLVKRTGEKVFLECVQDMDHENMFWYRQDPGLGLRLIYFSYDVKMKEKGDIPEGYSVSREKKERFSLILESASTNQTSMYLCASSLNQETQYFGPGTRLLVL.

V usage is TRBV6-5 and J usage is TRBJ1-1; 7 positions agree with TRBD1. Unmatched junction bases numbered 4, after V lost 6 bases and J lost 6 bases. The CDR3 sequence is 12 residues long. Germline V gene data show CDR1 as MNHEY and CDR2 as SVGAGI. The CDR3 DNA reads as TGTGCCAGCAGAAATCAGGGGGCTGAAGCTTTCTTT. Translated, it gives CASRNQGAEAFF.

The rearrangement links TRBV28 to TRBJ1-5; 7 bases align to TRBD1. The ends lost 7 bases at V and 0 bases at J; junction bases unmatched: 6. This CDR3 region has 15 residues. Germline-derived CDR1 and CDR2 are MDHEN and SYDVKM. Written as DNA, the CDR3 is TGTGCCAGCACCCGGGGGACAGTTAGCAATCAGCCCCAGCATTTT. Protein: CASTRGTVSNQPQHF.